These 6 T cell receptor beta chains were all obtained from the same sample, sequenced in a study of T-cell reconstitution after alpha-beta-depleted transplantation in children. A library of TCRbeta sequences, prepared with unique molecular identifiers, was generated. TCRdb passed the PCR reads through MiXCR, listing each CDR3 protein once. The sample has 250,000 to 300,000 distinct CDR3 sequences; 10% are singletons. The sample in question was PBMCs, obtained before TCRalphabeta/CD19-depleted stem cell transplant. The source is a boy younger than two with acute myeloid leukemia, due to receive a stem cell transplant.

This clonotype was picked up many times. This chain connects TRBV5-1 to TRBJ2-1, with TRBD1 matching over 9 bases. Losses at the gene ends were 5 bases for V and 12 bases for J; bases not matched to a gene: 6. CDR1 SGHRS and CDR2 YFSETQ come from the germline V gene. The CDR3 length is 12 residues. This CDR3 is CASSSNRGRQFF. As DNA, the CDR3 is TGCGCCAGCAGTTCAAACAGGGGGCGGCAGTTCTTC.

This clonotype came up many times. CDR3 amino acids: CASSLGAGPSYEQYF. CDR3 DNA: TGCGCCAGCAGCTTGGGGGCAGGTCCCTCCTACGAGCAGTACTTC. V and J are TRBV5-1 and TRBJ2-7, with D unresolved. CDR3 length equals 15 residues. Trimming pared 0 bases from V and 0 bases from J, leaving 10 bases between. Germline assignment: CDR1 SGHRS and CDR2 YFSETQ.

Many counts were recorded for this clonotype. V gene TRBV5-1 combines with J gene TRBJ1-1; D gene uncertain. There are 15 residues in the CDR3. V was clipped by 4 bases and J by 3 bases, with 16 bases between them. Per germline, CDR1 SGHRS and CDR2 YFSETQ. The CDR3 spells CASSLTSPVDTEAFF. The DNA of the CDR3 is TGCGCCAGCAGCCTAACCAGTCCGGTGGACACTGAAGCTTTCTTT. The whole variable domain, filled in from reference TRBV5-1 and TRBJ1-1, reads KAGVTQTPRYLIKTRGQQVTLSCSPISGHRSVSWYQQTPGQGLQFLFEYFSETQRNKGNFPGRFSGRQFSNSRSEMNVSTLELGDSALYLCASSLTSPVDTEAFFGQGTRLTVV.

This clonotype showed up many times. This chain links TRBV29-1 with TRBJ2-5; 7 bases fit TRBD2. The junction had 9 bases not matched to a gene; V was cut back by 4 bases and J by 1 base. Germline CDR1 SQVTM, CDR2 ANQGSEA. The CDR3 is made up of 15 amino acids. The CDR3 region has the DNA TGCAGCGTTGGAGGGGAGGGGTCGGCCCAAGAGACCCAGTACTTC. Amino acid sequence: CSVGGEGSAQETQYF. The entire variable domain, with the rest obtained from reference TRBV29-1 and TRBJ2-5, is as follows: SAVISQKPSRDICQRGTSLTIQCQVDSQVTMMFWYRQQPGQSLTLIATANQGSEATYESGFVIDKFPISRPNLTFSTLTVSNMSPEDSSIYLCSVGGEGSAQETQYFGPGTRLLVL.

V is TRBV9 and J is TRBJ2-1; tentative D call: TRBD2 (5 bases). This CDR3 is 14 amino acids long. The V gene lost 4 bases and the J gene lost 8 bases, with 16 bases spanning the gap. Per germline, CDR1 SGDLS and CDR2 YYNGEE. CDR3 region: CASSLRTGIDEQFF. Here the CDR3 DNA reads TGTGCCAGCAGCCTCCGGACTGGGATAGATGAGCAGTTCTTC. Complete variable domain (other parts from reference TRBV9 and TRBJ2-1): DSGVTQTPKHLITATGQRVTLRCSPRSGDLSVYWYQQSLDQGLQFLIQYYNGEERAKGNILERFSAQQFPDLHSELNLSSLELGDSALYFCASSLRTGIDEQFFGPGTRLTVL.

This clonotype was observed many times. The V call is TRBV28, the J call TRBJ2-7, with 10 bases that match TRBD2. The CDR3 loop spans 15 amino acids. CDR1 is MDHEN and CDR2 is SYDVKM in the germline V gene. With 6 bases clipped from V and 3 bases from J, the junction kept 8 bases outside the gene matches. The CDR3 DNA is TGTGCCAGCAGAGGAGCAGCGGGAGGGTACTACGAGCAGTACTTC. Its protein product is CASRGAAGGYYEQYF. Variable domain in full (rest from reference TRBV28 and TRBJ2-7): DVKVTQSSRYLVKRTGEKVFLECVQDMDHENMFWYRQDPGLGLRLIYFSYDVKMKEKGDIPEGYSVSREKKERFSLILESASTNQTSMYLCASRGAAGGYYEQYFGPGTRLTVT.